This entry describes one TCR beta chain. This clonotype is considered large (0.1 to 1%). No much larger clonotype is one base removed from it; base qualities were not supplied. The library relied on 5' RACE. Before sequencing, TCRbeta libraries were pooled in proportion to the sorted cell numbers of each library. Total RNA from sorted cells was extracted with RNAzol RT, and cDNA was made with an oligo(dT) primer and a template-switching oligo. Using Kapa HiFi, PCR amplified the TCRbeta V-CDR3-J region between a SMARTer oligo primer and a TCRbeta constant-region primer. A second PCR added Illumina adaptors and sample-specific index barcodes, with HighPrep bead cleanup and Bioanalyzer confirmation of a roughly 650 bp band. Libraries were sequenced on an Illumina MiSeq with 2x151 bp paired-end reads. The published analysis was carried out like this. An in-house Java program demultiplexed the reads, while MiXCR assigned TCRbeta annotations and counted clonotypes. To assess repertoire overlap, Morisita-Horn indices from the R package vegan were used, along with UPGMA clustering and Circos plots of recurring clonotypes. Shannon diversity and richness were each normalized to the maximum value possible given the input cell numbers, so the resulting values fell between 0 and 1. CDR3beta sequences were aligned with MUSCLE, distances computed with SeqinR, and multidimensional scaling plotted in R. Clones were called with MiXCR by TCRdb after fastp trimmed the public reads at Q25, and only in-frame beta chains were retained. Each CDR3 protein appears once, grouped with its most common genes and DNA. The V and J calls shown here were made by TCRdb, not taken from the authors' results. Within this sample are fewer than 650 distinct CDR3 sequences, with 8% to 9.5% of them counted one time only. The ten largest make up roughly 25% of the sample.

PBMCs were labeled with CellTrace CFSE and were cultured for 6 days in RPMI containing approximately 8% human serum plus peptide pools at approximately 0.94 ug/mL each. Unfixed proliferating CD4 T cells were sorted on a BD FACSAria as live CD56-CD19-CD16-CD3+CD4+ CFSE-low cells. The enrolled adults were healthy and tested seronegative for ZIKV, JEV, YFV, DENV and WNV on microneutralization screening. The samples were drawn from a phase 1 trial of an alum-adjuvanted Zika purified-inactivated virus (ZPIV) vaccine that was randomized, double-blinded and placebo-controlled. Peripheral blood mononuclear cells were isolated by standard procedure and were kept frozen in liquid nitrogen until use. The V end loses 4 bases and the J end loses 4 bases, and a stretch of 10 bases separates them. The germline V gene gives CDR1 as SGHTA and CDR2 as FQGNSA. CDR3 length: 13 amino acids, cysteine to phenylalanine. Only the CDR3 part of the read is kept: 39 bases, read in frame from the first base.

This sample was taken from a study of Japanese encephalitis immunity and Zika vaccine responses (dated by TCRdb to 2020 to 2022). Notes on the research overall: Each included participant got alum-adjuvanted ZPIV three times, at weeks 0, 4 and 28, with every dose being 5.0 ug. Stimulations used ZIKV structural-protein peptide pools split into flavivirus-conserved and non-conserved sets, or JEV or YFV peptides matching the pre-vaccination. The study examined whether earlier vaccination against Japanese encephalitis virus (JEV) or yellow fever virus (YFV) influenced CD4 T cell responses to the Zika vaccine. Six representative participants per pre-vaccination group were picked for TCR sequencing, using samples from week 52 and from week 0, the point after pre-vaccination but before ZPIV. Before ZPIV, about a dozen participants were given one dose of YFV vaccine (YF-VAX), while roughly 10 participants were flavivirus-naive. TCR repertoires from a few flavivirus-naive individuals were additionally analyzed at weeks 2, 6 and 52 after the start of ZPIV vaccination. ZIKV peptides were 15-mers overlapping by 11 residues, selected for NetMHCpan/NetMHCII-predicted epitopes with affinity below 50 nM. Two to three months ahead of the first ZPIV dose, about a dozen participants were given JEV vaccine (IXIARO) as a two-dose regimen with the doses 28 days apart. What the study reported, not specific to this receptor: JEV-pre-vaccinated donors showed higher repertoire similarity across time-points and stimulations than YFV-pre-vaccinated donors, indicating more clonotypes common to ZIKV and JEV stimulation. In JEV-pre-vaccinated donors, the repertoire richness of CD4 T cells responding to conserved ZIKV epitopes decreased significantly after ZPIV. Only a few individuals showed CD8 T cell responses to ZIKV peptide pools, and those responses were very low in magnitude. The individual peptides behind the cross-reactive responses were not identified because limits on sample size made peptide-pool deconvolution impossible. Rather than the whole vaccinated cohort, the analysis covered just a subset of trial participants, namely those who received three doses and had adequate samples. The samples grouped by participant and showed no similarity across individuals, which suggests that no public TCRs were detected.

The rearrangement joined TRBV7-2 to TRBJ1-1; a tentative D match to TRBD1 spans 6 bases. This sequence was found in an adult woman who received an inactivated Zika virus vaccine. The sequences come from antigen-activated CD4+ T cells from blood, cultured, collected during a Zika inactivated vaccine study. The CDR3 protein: CASSSQGSTEAFF. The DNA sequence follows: TGTGCCAGCAGCTCACAGGGAAGCACTGAAGCTTTCTTT.